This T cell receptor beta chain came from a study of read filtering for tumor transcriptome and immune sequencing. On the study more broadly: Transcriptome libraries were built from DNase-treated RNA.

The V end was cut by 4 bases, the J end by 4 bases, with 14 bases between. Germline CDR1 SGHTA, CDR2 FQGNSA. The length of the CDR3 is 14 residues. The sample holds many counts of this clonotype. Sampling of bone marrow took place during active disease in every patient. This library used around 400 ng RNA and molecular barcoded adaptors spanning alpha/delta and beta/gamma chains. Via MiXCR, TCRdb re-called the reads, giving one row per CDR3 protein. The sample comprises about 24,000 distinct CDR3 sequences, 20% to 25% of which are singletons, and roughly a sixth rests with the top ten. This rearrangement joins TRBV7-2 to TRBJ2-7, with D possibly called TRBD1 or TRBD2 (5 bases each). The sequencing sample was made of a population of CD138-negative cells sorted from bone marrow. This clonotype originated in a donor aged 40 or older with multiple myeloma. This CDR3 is CASSSRDRGYEQYF. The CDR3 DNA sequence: TGTGCCAGCAGCTCCCGGGACCGAGGGTACGAGCAGTACTTC.